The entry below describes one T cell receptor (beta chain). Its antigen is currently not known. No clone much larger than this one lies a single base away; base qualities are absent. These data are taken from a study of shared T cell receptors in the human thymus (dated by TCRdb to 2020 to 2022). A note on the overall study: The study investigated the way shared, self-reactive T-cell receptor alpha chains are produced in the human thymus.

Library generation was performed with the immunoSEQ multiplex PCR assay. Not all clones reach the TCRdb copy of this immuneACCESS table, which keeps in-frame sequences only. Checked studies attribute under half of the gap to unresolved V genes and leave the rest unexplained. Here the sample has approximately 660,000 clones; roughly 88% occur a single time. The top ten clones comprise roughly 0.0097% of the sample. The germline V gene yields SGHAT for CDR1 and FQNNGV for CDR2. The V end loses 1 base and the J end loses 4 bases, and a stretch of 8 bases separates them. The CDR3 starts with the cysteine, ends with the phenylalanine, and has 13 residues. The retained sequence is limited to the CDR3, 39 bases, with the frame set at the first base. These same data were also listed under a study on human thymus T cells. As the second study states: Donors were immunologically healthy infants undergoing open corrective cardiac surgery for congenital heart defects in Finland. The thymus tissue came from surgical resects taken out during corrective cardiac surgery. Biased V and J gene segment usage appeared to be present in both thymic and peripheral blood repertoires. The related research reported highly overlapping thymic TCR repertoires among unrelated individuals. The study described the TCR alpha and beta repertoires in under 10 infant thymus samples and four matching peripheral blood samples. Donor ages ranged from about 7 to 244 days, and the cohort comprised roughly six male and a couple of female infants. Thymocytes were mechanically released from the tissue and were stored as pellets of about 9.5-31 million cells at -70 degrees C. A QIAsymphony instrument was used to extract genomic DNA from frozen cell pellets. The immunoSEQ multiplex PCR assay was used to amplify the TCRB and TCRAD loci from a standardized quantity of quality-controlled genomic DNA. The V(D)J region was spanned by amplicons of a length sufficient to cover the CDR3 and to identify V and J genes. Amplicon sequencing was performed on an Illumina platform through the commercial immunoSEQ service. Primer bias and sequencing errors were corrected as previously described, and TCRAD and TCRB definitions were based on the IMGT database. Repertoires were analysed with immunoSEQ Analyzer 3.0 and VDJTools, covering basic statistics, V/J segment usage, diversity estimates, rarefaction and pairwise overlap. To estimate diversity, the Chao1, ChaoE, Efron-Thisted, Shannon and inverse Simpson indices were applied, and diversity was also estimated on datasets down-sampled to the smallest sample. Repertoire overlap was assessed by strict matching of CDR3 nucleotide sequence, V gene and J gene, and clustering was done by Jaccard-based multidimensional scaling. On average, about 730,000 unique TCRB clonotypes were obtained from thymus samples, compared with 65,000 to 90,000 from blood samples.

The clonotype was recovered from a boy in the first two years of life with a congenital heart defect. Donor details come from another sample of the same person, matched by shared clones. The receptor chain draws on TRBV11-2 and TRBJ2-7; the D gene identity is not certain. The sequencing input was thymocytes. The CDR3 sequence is CASSLAIFYEQYF. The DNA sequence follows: TGTGCCAGCAGCTTAGCAATTTTTTACGAGCAGTACTTC.